Shown below are 17 T cell receptor beta chains from a single sample sequenced in a study of OX40 agonist ivuxolimab in advanced cancers. The method was immunoSEQ multiplex PCR; TCRdb's version includes in-frame clones alone and lacks a portion of them. The data show more than 45,000 clones, around 82% seen once. Sample: CD4+ or CD8+ T cells sorted from blood, taken in a trial of the OX40 agonist ivuxolimab. The receptor source for this set is an adult with an advanced solid tumor such as melanoma, head and neck, liver or kidney cancer.

This chain uses TRBV28 with TRBJ2-5, with D uncertain. The ends were cut back, 5 bases at V and 5 bases at J, with 6 bases in the middle. This CDR3 comprises 11 residues. Looked up from germline, CDR1 is MDHEN and CDR2 is SYDVKM. The CDR3 sequence: CASSQRETQYF. For the CDR3, the DNA is TGTGCCAGCAGTCAGAGGGAGACCCAGTACTTC. The entire variable domain, with the rest obtained from reference TRBV28 and TRBJ2-5, is as follows: DVKVTQSSRYLVKRTGEKVFLECVQDMDHENMFWYRQDPGLGLRLIYFSYDVKMKEKGDIPEGYSVSREKKERFSLILESASTNQTSMYLCASSQRETQYFGPGTRLLVL.

The chain recombines TRBV12-5 with TRBJ1-2, with D tentatively TRBD1 (5 bases). Trimming removed 0 bases at V and 7 bases at J, with 9 bases between. Per the germline V gene, CDR1 is LGHNT and CDR2 is FRNRAP. The CDR3 covers 13 residues. The CDR3 nucleotides are TGTGCTAGTGGTTTGGTACGGGGCGTTGGCTACACCTTC. Protein sequence: CASGLVRGVGYTF.

This rearrangement joins TRBV6-5 to TRBJ2-2; D may correspond to TRBD1 or TRBD2 (5 bases each). The ends were cut back, 2 bases at V and 3 bases at J, with 10 bases in the middle. Germline-derived CDR1 and CDR2 are MNHEY and SVGAGI. This CDR3 has 15 amino acids. The CDR3 protein is CASSYGLGDTGELFF. For the CDR3, the DNA is TGTGCCAGCAGTTACGGTTTGGGGGACACCGGGGAGCTGTTTTTT.

The V call is TRBV7-9, the J call TRBJ1-2, with D tentatively TRBD1 (6 bases). The CDR3 sequence is 16 residues long. The ends were cut back, 5 bases at V and 1 base at J, with 17 bases in the middle. CDR1 and CDR2 from the germline V gene are SEHNR and FQNEAQ (reference sequence). CDR3 region: CASSRDTLVLNYGYTF. The CDR3 DNA reads TGTGCCAGCAGCCGGGACACGCTAGTTCTTAACTATGGCTACACCTTC. Combining the CDR3 with reference TRBV7-9 and TRBJ1-2 gives the whole variable domain DTGVSQNPRHKITKRGQNVTFRCDPISEHNRLYWYRQTLGQGPEFLTYFQNEAQLEKSRLLSDRFSAERPKGSFSTLEIQRTEQGDSAMYLCASSRDTLVLNYGYTFGSGTRLTVV.

The CDR3 DNA reads TGCGCCAGCAGTATTAGCGGGTTAGACCGCGGGGAGCTGTTTTTT. Amino acid sequence: CASSISGLDRGELFF. This chain connects TRBV10-2 to TRBJ2-2, with 7 bases lining up with TRBD2. The length of the CDR3 is 15 residues. Per the germline V gene, CDR1 is WSHSY and CDR2 is SAAADI. Unmatched junction bases numbered 10, after V lost 5 bases and J lost 7 bases.

This chain joins TRBV2 and TRBJ1-6, with unresolved D. The CDR3 is 14 amino acids. Germline V lookup: CDR1 SNHLY, CDR2 FYNNEI. V was trimmed by 5 bases and J by 9 bases, leaving 14 bases between them. CDR3 coding DNA: TGTGCCAGCAGTAAGCCTGGTGGCGGTTCACCCCTCCACTTT. This encodes CASSKPGGGSPLHF.

The chain has TRBV4-1 and TRBJ1-1; 7 bases agree with TRBD1. J was trimmed by 4 bases and V by 1 base; bases with no gene match: 6. This CDR3 is 15 amino acids long. Germline V CDR1 and CDR2: MGHRA, YSYEKL. CDR3 region: CASSQVRPGGTEAFF. For the CDR3, the DNA is TGCGCCAGCAGCCAAGTCCGTCCAGGGGGCACTGAAGCTTTCTTT.

This chain connects TRBV7-9 to TRBJ1-3; D not certain. CDR3 length equals 12 residues. Germline V gene lookup returns CDR1 SEHNR and CDR2 FQNEAQ (reference sequence). V was clipped by 4 bases and J by 5 bases, with 6 bases between them. CDR3 bases: TGTGCCAGCAGCTGGCAACGAAACACCATATATTTT. Translated, it gives CASSWQRNTIYF.

The gene calls are TRBV18 and TRBJ2-5; D not certain. CDR3 length: 14 residues. Trimming took off 3 bases at V and 1 base at J, with 9 bases between the two ends. CDR1 and CDR2 (germline): KGHSH, LQKENI. The CDR3 DNA sequence: TGTGCCAGCTCACCGACGAATCCCCAAGAGACCCAGTACTTC. Amino acids: CASSPTNPQETQYF.

Notes on this clone: Other DNA sequences in this sample translate to the same CDR3. The chain couples TRBV5-4 to TRBJ2-3; no clear D. Per germline, CDR1 SGHNT and CDR2 YYREEE (reference sequence). V gave up 4 bases and J gave up 0 bases, with 6 bases separating them. The CDR3 contains 13 residues. The DNA of the CDR3 is TGTGCCAGCAGCCCTGCTAGCACAGATACGCAGTATTTT. It yields the protein CASSPASTDTQYF.

Only one count was recorded for this clone. The sample carries other DNA sequences with the same CDR3. The chain recombines TRBV7-8 with TRBJ2-3; 14 bases line up with TRBD2. J was trimmed by 6 bases and V by 2 bases; bases with no gene match: 10. Germline V gives CDR1 SGHVS, CDR2 FQNEAQ. The CDR3 runs 18 residues. This CDR3 reads CASSLRRLAGGRGDTQYF. CDR3 in DNA: TGTGCCAGCAGCTTACGACGACTAGCGGGGGGGAGGGGGGATACGCAGTATTTT.

The chain links TRBV5-1 to TRBJ1-4, with TRBD1 matching 8 bases. CDR1 is SGHRS and CDR2 is YFSETQ in the germline V gene. The V and J ends lost 1 base and 3 bases, in that order; junction bases with no gene match: 5. The CDR3 totals 16 residues. This chain's CDR3 is CASSLQPGQANEKLFF. DNA of the CDR3: TGCGCCAGCAGCTTGCAACCGGGACAGGCTAATGAAAAACTGTTTTTT.

The J gene is TRBJ2-7, the V gene TRBV11-1; 10 bases map to TRBD2. J was trimmed by 0 bases and V by 1 base; bases with no gene match: 0. Germline V gene sequence: CDR1 SGHAT, CDR2 FQDESV (reference sequence). The CDR3 is made up of 15 amino acids. This CDR3 reads CASSLGTSGSYEQYF. DNA of the CDR3: TGTGCCAGCAGCTTAGGGACTAGCGGCTCCTACGAGCAGTACTTC.

The chain couples TRBV6-5 to TRBJ1-1, with D hard to call. There are 13 residues in the CDR3. The V gene lost 4 bases and the J gene lost 0 bases, with 6 bases spanning the gap. Germline CDR1 and CDR2: MNHEY and SVGAGI. The CDR3 is CASSFKVNTEAFF. For the CDR3, the DNA is TGTGCCAGCAGTTTTAAGGTGAACACTGAAGCTTTCTTT.

The chain carries TRBV5-6 and TRBJ1-1; D is unclear. The CDR3 contains 13 residues. Deletions cut 5 bases from V and 3 bases from J, with 11 bases between. Germline CDR1 and CDR2: SGHDT and YYEEEE. CDR3 nucleotide sequence: TGTGCCAGCAGTCCCGACATCTACACTGAAGCTTTCTTT. It is translated as CASSPDIYTEAFF.

The rearrangement uses TRBV30 and TRBJ2-2; D is ambiguous. Looked up from germline, CDR1 is GTSNPN and CDR2 is SVGIG (reference sequence). With 4 bases removed from V and 5 bases from J, the gap between germline ends came to 29 bases. The CDR3 length is 19 residues. The CDR3 protein is CAWNAGLGESYFRTGELFF. CDR3 coding DNA: TGTGCCTGGAACGCCGGATTGGGCGAGTCCTACTTCCGAACCGGGGAGCTGTTTTTT.

The chain couples TRBV7-8 to TRBJ1-2, with 8 bases aligning to TRBD1. The CDR3 has 15 amino acids. The V and J ends lost 1 base and 8 bases, in that order; junction bases with no gene match: 9. Germline V lookup: CDR1 SGHVS, CDR2 FQNEAQ. The CDR3 nucleotides are TGTGCCAGCAGCTTAGGGCCGACAGGGGAAGGCGGCTACACCTTC. It translates to CASSLGPTGEGGYTF. The complete variable domain, with remaining parts taken from reference TRBV7-8 and TRBJ1-2, reads GAGVSQSPRYKVAKRGQDVALRCDPISGHVSLFWYQQALGQGPEFLTYFQNEAQLDKSGLPSDRFFAERPEGSVSTLKIQRTQQEDSAVYLCASSLGPTGEGGYTFGSGTRLTVV.